A single sample is the source of the 16 T cell receptor beta chains below, sequenced in a study of cytomegalovirus exposure and HLA in healthy donors. This PCR relied on a set of 60 Vbeta primers and 13 Jbeta primers. Clones were sequenced by immunoSEQ multiplex PCR, and TCRdb holds only the in-frame ones, with some missing. The data show tens of thousands of clones, 6.5% to 8% seen once. Sequences were obtained from PBMCs. The receptors derive from a man aged 45-65 years in good health and CMV-seronegative.

This clone came up a few times. The chain employs TRBV19 and TRBJ2-3; D perhaps matches TRBD1 (6 bases). In germline, CDR1 is LNHDA, CDR2 SQIVND (reference sequence). The CDR3 consists of 14 residues. The V and J ends lost 2 bases and 2 bases respectively, with 8 bases between them. In DNA, the CDR3 is TGTGCCAGTAGTATACAGGGGCCCACAGATACGCAGTATTTT. Its protein product is CASSIQGPTDTQYF.

V is TRBV28 and J is TRBJ2-5, with 8 bases matching TRBD2. There are 16 residues in the CDR3. V lost 6 bases, J lost 4 bases, and 13 bases stayed unmatched. CDR1 is MDHEN and CDR2 is SYDVKM in the germline V gene. The CDR3 region is CASRGGGPGEGETQYF. In nucleotides, the CDR3 is TGTGCCAGCAGAGGCGGGGGGCCTGGGGAGGGAGAGACCCAGTACTTC.

This clone has more than one count but fewer than ten. This rearrangement joins TRBV19 to TRBJ2-2; the D is unclear. Germline V gene lookup returns CDR1 LNHDA and CDR2 SQIVND (reference sequence). CDR3 length: 13 residues. V was trimmed by 3 bases and J by 1 base, leaving 3 bases between them. This CDR3 reads CASSIKNTGELFF. In DNA form, the CDR3 reads TGTGCCAGTAGTATTAAGAACACCGGGGAGCTGTTTTTT. The full variable domain, its missing parts supplied by reference TRBV19 and TRBJ2-2, is DGGITQSPKYLFRKEGQNVTLSCEQNLNHDAMYWYRQDPGQGLRLIYYSQIVNDFQKGDIAEGYSVSREKKESFPLTVTSAQKNPTAFYLCASSIKNTGELFFGEGSRLTVL.

In its sample, this clone was seen a few times. J is TRBJ1-2 and V is TRBV7-2; D might be TRBD1 (6 bases). This CDR3 spans 17 amino acids. CDR1 and CDR2 from the germline V gene are SGHTA and FQGNSA. V lost 2 bases to trimming and J lost 5 bases, with 21 bases between them. The CDR3 spells CASSLTPPTGQNYGYTF. The CDR3 nucleotides read TGTGCCAGCAGCTTAACGCCCCCCACAGGGCAGAATTATGGCTACACCTTC.

The chain joins TRBV28 to TRBJ2-1, with unresolved D. The V end was cut by 5 bases, the J end by 10 bases, with 6 bases between. Germline lookup yields CDR1 MDHEN and CDR2 SYDVKM. This CDR3 spans 10 amino acids. The CDR3 DNA follows: TGTGCCAGCAGTAACTGGGAGCAGTTCTTC. This codes for CASSNWEQFF.

This clone was observed a few times. The V and J genes are TRBV18 and TRBJ2-7, with 8 bases matching TRBD2. The CDR3 runs 14 residues. With V trimmed by 3 bases and J by 1 base, 2 bases remained unmatched. Germline values: CDR1 KGHSH, CDR2 LQKENI. CDR3 bases: TGTGCCAGCTCACCTCGGGAGGGATCCTACGAGCAGTACTTC. Protein product: CASSPREGSYEQYF.

This clone was detected a few times. The same CDR3 can be traced to other DNA sequences in this sample. The chain combines TRBV10-3 with TRBJ1-1, with TRBD1 identical over 8 bases. V lost 1 base and J lost 3; bases outside the gene matches: 10. The CDR3 is made up of 17 amino acids. Germline V gene sequence: CDR1 ENHRY, CDR2 SYGVKD. CDR3 in DNA: TGTGCCATCAGTGAGTGGGTGGCAGGGGGCATTGACACTGAAGCTTTCTTT. It encodes CAISEWVAGGIDTEAFF.

The gene calls are TRBV11-2 and TRBJ1-5; tentative D call: TRBD1 (5 bases). There are 16 residues in the CDR3. CDR1 SGHAT and CDR2 FQNNGV come from the germline V gene. The V and J ends lost 5 bases and 0 bases respectively, with 14 bases between them. CDR3 residues: CASSAYSTASNQPQHF. CDR3 sequence (DNA): TGTGCCAGCAGCGCCTACTCGACAGCTAGCAATCAGCCCCAGCATTTT.

The chain carries TRBV29-1 and TRBJ2-2; D may be TRBD2 (6 bases). CDR3 length: 13 amino acids. Trimming stripped 4 bases from V and 6 bases from J, with 12 bases between. In germline, CDR1 is SQVTM, CDR2 ANQGSEA. For the CDR3, the DNA is TGCAGCGTTGCCCGGGAGAGCGCCGGGGAGCTGTTTTTT. It translates to CSVARESAGELFF.

This chain connects TRBV5-1 to TRBJ2-6; D possibly corresponds to TRBD1 (5 bases). Trimming took off 3 bases at V and 2 bases at J, with 6 bases between the two ends. Germline V gives CDR1 SGHRS, CDR2 YFSETQ. The CDR3 length is 14 residues. CDR3 protein: CASSSTAGANVLTF. The CDR3 DNA reads TGCGCCAGCAGCTCGACAGCTGGGGCCAACGTCCTGACTTTC.

In its sample, this clone was seen a few times. The chain employs TRBV7-9 and TRBJ1-2; D not resolved. The ends were cut back, 0 bases at V and 4 bases at J, with 9 bases in the middle. There are 14 residues in the CDR3. Germline V lookup: CDR1 SEHNR, CDR2 FQNEAQ (reference sequence). CDR3 nucleotides: TGTGCCAGCAGCTTAGCAGCGGATACCTATGGCTACACCTTC. Translation: CASSLAADTYGYTF.

The V gene is TRBV11-2, the J gene TRBJ1-3, with 8 nucleotides matching TRBD1. Trimming removed 5 bases from V and 2 bases from J; junction bases left unmatched: 11. This CDR3 spans 17 amino acids. The germline gives CDR1 SGHAT, CDR2 FQNNGV. This chain's CDR3 is CASSQIGQGVPGNTIYF. Here the CDR3 DNA reads TGTGCCAGCAGCCAAATAGGACAGGGTGTTCCTGGAAACACCATATATTTT.

This clone was seen more than once but under ten times. This CDR3 reads CASSLSSGAGTGELFF. DNA of the CDR3: TGTGCCAGCAGTTTATCAAGCGGGGCGGGCACCGGGGAGCTGTTTTTT. V is TRBV28 and J is TRBJ2-2; 7 nucleotides match TRBD2. V dropped 1 base and J dropped 4; count of bases not matched to a gene: 6. Germline V gene data show CDR1 as MDHEN and CDR2 as SYDVKM. CDR3 length: 16 residues.

The chain is built from TRBV6-6 and TRBJ2-4; D is ambiguous. Trimming removed 6 bases from V and 8 bases from J, with 8 bases in between. Germline CDR1 is MNHNY and CDR2 is SVGAGI (reference sequence). The CDR3 runs to 11 residues. The CDR3 sequence is CASSSEDIQYF. In DNA, the CDR3 is TGTGCCAGCAGCTCAGAAGACATTCAGTACTTC.

This rearrangement joins TRBV4-1 to TRBJ2-7; tentatively, D is TRBD2 (5 bases). V dropped 4 bases and J dropped 0 bases, with 10 bases sitting between them. Germline V gene data show CDR1 as MGHRA and CDR2 as YSYEKL. This CDR3 is built from 14 residues. Here the CDR3 reads CASSPLGSSYEQYF. The DNA for the CDR3 is TGCGCCAGCAGCCCCCTGGGGAGCTCCTACGAGCAGTACTTC.

The chain links TRBV19 to TRBJ2-1; TRBD1 matches 7 bases. CDR1 LNHDA and CDR2 SQIVND come from the germline V gene (reference sequence). J gave up 7 bases and V 9 bases, and 9 bases lay outside the gene matches. This CDR3 contains 13 residues. CDR3 DNA: TGTGCCAGCCAGACAGGGAATGATAATGAGCAGTTCTTC. It codes for CASQTGNDNEQFF.